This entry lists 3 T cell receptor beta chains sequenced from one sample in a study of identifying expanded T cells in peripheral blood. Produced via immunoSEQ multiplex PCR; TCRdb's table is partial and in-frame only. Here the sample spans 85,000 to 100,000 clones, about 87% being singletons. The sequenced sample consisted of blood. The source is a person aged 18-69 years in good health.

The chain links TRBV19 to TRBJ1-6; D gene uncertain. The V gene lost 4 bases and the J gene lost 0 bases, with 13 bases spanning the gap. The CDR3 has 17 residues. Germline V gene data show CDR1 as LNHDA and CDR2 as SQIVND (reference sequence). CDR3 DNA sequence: TGTGCCAGTAGTACCGCAACAAGGAGCTCCTATAATTCACCCCTCCACTTT. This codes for CASSTATRSSYNSPLHF.

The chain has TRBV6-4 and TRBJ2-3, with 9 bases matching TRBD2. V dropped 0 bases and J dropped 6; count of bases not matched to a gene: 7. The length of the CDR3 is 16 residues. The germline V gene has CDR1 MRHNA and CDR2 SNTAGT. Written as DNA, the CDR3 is TGTGCCAGCAGTGACTCGACTAGCGGAGAGGTGGATACGCAGTATTTT. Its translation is CASSDSTSGEVDTQYF.

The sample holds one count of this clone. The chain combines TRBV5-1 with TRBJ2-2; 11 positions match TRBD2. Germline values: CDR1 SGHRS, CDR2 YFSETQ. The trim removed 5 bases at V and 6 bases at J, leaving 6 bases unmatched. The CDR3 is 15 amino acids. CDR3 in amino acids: CASRALGLAAGELFF. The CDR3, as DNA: TGCGCCAGCAGGGCCCTGGGACTAGCGGCCGGGGAGCTGTTTTTT.